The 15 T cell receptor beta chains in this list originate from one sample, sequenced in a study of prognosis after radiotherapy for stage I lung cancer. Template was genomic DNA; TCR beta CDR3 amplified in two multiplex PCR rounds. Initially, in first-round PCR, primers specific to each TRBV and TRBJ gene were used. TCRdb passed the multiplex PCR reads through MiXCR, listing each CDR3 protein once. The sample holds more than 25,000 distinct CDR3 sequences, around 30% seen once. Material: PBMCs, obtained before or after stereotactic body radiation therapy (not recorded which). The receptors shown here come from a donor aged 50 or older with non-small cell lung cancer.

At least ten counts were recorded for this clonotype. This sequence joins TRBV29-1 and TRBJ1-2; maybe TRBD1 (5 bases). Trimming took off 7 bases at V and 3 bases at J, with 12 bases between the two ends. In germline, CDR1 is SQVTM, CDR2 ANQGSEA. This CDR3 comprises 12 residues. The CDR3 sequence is CSGRTTDYGYTF. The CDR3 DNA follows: TGCAGCGGTAGGACAACAGACTATGGCTACACCTTC. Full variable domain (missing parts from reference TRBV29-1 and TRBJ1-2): SAVISQKPSRDICQRGTSLTIQCQVDSQVTMMFWYRQQPGQSLTLIATANQGSEATYESGFVIDKFPISRPNLTFSTLTVSNMSPEDSSIYLCSGRTTDYGYTFGSGTRLTVV.

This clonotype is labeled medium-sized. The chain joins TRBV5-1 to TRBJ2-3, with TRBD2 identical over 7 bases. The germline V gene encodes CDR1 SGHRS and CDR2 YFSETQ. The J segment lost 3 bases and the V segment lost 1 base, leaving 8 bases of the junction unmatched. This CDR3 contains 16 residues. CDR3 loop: CASSLYGGRETDTQYF. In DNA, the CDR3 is TGCGCCAGCAGCTTGTACGGTGGGAGGGAGACAGATACGCAGTATTTT.

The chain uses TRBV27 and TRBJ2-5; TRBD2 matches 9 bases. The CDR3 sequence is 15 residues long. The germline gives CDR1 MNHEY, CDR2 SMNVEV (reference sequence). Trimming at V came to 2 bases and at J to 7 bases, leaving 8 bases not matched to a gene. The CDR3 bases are TGTGCCAGCAGTTTAAAGACTAGCGGTGGGGGGACCCAGTACTTC. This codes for CASSLKTSGGGTQYF.

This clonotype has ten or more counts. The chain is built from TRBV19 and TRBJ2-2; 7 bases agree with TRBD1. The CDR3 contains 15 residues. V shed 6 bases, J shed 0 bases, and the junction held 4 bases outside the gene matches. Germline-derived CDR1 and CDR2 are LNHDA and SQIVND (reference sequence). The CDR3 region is CASRPGTANTGELFF. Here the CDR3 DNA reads TGTGCCAGTAGACCCGGGACAGCGAACACCGGGGAGCTGTTTTTT.

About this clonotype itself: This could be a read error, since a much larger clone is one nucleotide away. DNA for the CDR3: TGTGCCACCAGCTCCGGGGTCGGTAGCTGGAGGGCTGGGTACGAGCAGTACTTC. As protein: CATSSGVGSWRAGYEQYF. J is TRBJ2-7 and V is TRBV15; tentative D call: TRBD2 (6 bases). Looked up from germline, CDR1 is LNHNV and CDR2 is YYDKDF (reference sequence). The germline V and J ends were trimmed by 5 bases and 4 bases, with 27 bases remaining between them. The CDR3 spans 18 residues.

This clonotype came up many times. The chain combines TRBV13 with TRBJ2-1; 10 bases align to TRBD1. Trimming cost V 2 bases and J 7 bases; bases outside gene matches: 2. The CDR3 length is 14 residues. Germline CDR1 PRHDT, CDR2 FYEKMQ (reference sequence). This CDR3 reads CASSLWDRGNEQFF. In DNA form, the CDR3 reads TGTGCCAGCAGCTTATGGGACAGGGGAAATGAGCAGTTCTTC.

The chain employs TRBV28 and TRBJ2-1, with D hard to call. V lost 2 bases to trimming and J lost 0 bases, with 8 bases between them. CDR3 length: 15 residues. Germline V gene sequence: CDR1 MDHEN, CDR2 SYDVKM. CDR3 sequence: CASSLGVGSYNEQFF. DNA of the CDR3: TGTGCCAGCAGTTTAGGTGTGGGCTCCTACAATGAGCAGTTCTTC.

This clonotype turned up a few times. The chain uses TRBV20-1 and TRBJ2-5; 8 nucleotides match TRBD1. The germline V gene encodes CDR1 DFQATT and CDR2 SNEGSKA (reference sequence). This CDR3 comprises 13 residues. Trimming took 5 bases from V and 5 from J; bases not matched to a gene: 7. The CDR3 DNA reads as TGCAGTGCTCCCCGGACAGGGTCGGAGACCCAGTACTTC. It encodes CSAPRTGSETQYF.

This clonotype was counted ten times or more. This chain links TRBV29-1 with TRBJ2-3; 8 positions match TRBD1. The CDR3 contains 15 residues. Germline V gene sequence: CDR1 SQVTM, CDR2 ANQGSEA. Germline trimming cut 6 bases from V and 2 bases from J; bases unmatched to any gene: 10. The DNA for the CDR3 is TGCAGCGTCGCTGCGGACAGGGACGCCACAGATACGCAGTATTTT. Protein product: CSVAADRDATDTQYF.

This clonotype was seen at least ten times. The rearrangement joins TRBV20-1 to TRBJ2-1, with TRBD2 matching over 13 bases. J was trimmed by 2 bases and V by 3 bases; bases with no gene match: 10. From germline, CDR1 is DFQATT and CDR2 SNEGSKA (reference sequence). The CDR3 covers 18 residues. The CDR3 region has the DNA TGCAGTGCTAGCCCCGGGACTAGCGGGGACGGCCCCTACAATGAGCAGTTCTTC. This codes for CSASPGTSGDGPYNEQFF.

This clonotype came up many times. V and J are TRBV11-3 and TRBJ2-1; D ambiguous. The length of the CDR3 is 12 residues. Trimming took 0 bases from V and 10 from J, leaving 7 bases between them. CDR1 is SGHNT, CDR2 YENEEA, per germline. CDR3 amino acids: CASSLDGAEQFF. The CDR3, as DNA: TGTGCCAGCAGCTTAGATGGTGCGGAGCAGTTCTTC.

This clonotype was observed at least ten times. The CDR3 here is CASSLMGLAGDNEQFF. Written as DNA, the CDR3 is TGCGCCAGCAGCTTGATGGGACTAGCGGGAGACAATGAGCAGTTCTTC. This chain uses TRBV5-1 with TRBJ2-1; 14 bases fit TRBD2. V lost 1 base and J lost 5; bases outside the gene matches: 2. From germline, CDR1 is SGHRS and CDR2 YFSETQ. CDR3 length equals 16 residues.

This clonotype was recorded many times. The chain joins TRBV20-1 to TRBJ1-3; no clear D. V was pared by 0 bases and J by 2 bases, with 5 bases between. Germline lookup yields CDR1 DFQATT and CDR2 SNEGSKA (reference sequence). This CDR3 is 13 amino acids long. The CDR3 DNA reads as TGCAGTGCTAGAGATATGACTGGAAACACCATATATTTT. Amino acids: CSARDMTGNTIYF.

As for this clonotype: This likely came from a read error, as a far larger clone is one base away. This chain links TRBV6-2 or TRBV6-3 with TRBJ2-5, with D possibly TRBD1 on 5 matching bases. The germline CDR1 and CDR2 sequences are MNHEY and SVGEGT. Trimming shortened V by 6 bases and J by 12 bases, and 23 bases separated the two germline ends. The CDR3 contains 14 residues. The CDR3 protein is CASSANRYQESKYF. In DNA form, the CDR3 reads TGTGCCAGCAGCGCCAACAGGTACCAAGAGTCCAAGTACTTC.

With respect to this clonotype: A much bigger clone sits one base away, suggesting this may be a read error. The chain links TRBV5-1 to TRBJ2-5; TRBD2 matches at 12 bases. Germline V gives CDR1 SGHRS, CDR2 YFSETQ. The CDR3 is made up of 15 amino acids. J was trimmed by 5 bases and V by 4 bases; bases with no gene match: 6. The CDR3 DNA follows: TGCGCCAGCAGCCCAAGACTAGCGGGAGCGGAGACCCAGTACTTC. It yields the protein CASSPRLAGAETQYF.